Each of the 9 T cell receptor beta chains below was sequenced from the same sample in a study of cytomegalovirus exposure and HLA in healthy donors. PCR primers comprised 60 Vbeta and 13 Jbeta primers. Data came from immunoSEQ multiplex PCR; TCRdb stores just in-frame clones and leaves some out. The data show about 98,000 clones, about 81% seen once. The material sequenced was PBMCs. The receptors come from a man younger than 35 in good health and CMV-seropositive.

The chain couples TRBV27 to TRBJ2-1; D possibly corresponds to TRBD1 (6 bases). Germline CDR1 is MNHEY and CDR2 is SMNVEV (reference sequence). This CDR3 is 16 amino acids long. Trimming pared 0 bases from V and 3 bases from J, leaving 12 bases between. The CDR3 region has the DNA TGTGCCAGCAGTTTATCGGGCCAGGGGAGCTACAATGAGCAGTTCTTC. Residues: CASSLSGQGSYNEQFF.

J is TRBJ1-1 and V is TRBV19, with 9 bases identical to TRBD1. The junction had 8 bases not matched to a gene; V was cut back by 5 bases and J by 4 bases. CDR3 length: 15 residues. Germline loops: CDR1 LNHDA, CDR2 SQIVND (reference sequence). The CDR3 DNA follows: TGTGCCAGTAGTGGAGCGGGACAGGGAAGCACTGAAGCTTTCTTT. Translation gives CASSGAGQGSTEAFF.

The gene calls are TRBV7-9 and TRBJ2-1; 9 bases fit TRBD2. Germline loops: CDR1 SEHNR, CDR2 FQNEAQ (reference sequence). The CDR3 spans 15 residues. The V segment lost 6 bases and the J segment 9 bases; nucleotides outside the gene matches: 12. CDR3 region: CASSSGLAGWVEQFF. CDR3 DNA sequence: TGTGCCAGCAGTTCTGGTCTAGCGGGGTGGGTTGAGCAGTTCTTC.

The chain is built from TRBV10-3 and TRBJ2-3, with 8 nucleotides matching TRBD2. The CDR3 extends over 15 amino acids. The V gene's germline CDR1 is ENHRY and CDR2 SYGVKD. With V trimmed by 2 bases and J by 2 bases, 3 bases remained unmatched. The CDR3 nucleotides read TGTGCCATCAGTGAGGGCGGGGGGATCACAGATACGCAGTATTTT. Encoded protein: CAISEGGGITDTQYF.

V usage is TRBV30 and J usage is TRBJ2-3, with a possible D match to TRBD1 (5 bases). Trimming left V 2 bases short and J 6 bases short, with 9 bases between. This CDR3 region has 12 residues. Germline loops: CDR1 GTSNPN, CDR2 SVGIG (reference sequence). The CDR3, as DNA: TGTGCCTGGAGTCGGACATCGGATACGCAGTATTTT. It is translated as CAWSRTSDTQYF. The full variable domain, completed using reference TRBV30 and TRBJ2-3, is SQTIHQWPATLVQPVGSPLSLECTVEGTSNPNLYWYRQAAGRGLQLLFYSVGIGQISSEVPQNLSASRPQDRQFILSSKKLLLSDSGFYLCAWSRTSDTQYFGPGTRLTVL.

The chain recombines TRBV6-1 with TRBJ2-3; 8 bases map to TRBD2. The germline CDR1 and CDR2 sequences are MNHNS and SASEGT. This CDR3 region has 14 residues. The junction had 4 bases not matched to a gene; V was cut back by 7 bases and J by 1 base. Here the CDR3 reads CASTERGRTDTQYF. In DNA form, the CDR3 reads TGTGCCAGCACTGAGCGGGGGCGCACAGATACGCAGTATTTT.

The chain has TRBV6-6 and TRBJ1-2; D unresolved. Trimming pared 7 bases from V and 1 base from J, leaving 10 bases between. The CDR3 contains 13 residues. Germline CDR1 and CDR2: MNHNY and SVGAGI (reference sequence). The CDR3 here is CASTLTSNYGYTF. CDR3 sequence (DNA): TGTGCCAGCACTCTCACTAGTAACTATGGCTACACCTTC.

V and J are TRBV10-2 and TRBJ1-2, with 8 bases aligning to TRBD1. The V segment lost 8 bases and the J segment 0 bases; nucleotides outside the gene matches: 14. In germline, CDR1 is WSHSY, CDR2 SAAADI. The CDR3 has 17 amino acids. CDR3 protein: CASSVAGTGLSNYGYTF. CDR3 nucleotide sequence: TGCGCCAGCTCCGTCGCCGGGACAGGTTTATCTAACTATGGCTACACCTTC.

The chain links TRBV7-9 to TRBJ1-3, with 7 bases that match TRBD1. Germline V lookup: CDR1 SEHNR, CDR2 FQNEAQ (reference sequence). The CDR3 extends over 15 amino acids. Losses at the gene ends were 7 bases for V and 3 bases for J; bases not matched to a gene: 9. Written as DNA, the CDR3 is TGTGCCAGCACCCCACAGGGGACGGATGGAAACACCATATATTTT. Translating it yields CASTPQGTDGNTIYF.